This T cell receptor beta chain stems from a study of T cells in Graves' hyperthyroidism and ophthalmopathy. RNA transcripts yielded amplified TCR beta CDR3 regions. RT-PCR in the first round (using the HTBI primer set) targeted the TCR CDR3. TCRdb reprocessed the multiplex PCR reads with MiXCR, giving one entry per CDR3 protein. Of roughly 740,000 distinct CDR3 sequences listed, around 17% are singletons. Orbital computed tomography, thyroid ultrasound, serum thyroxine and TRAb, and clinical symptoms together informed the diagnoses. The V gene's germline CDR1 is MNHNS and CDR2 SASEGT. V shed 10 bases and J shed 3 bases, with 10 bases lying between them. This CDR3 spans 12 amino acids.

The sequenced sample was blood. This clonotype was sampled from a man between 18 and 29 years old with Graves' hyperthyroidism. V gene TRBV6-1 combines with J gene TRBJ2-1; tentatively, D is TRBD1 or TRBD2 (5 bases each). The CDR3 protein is CATGDLYNEQFF. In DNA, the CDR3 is TGTGCCACCGGGGACCTCTACAATGAGCAGTTCTTC.